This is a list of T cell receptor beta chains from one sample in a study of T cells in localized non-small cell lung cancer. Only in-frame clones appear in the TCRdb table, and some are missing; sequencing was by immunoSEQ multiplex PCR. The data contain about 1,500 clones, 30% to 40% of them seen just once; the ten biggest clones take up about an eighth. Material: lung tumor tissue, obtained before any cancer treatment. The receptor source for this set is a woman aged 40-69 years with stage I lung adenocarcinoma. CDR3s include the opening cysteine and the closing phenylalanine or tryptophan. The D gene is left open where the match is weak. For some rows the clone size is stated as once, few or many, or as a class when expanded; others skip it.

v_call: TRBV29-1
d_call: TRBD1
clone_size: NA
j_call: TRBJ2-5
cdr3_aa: CSVVGSWDRISETQYF
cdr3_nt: TGCAGCGTTGTGGGGTCATGGGACAGGATTTCAGAGACCCAGTACTTC

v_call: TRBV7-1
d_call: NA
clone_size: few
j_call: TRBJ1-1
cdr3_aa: CASSQEGGLATEAFF
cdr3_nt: TGTGCCAGCAGCCAGGAAGGAGGGTTGGCCACTGAAGCTTTCTTT

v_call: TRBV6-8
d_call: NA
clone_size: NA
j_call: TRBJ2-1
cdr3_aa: CASSLGSGATYNEQFF
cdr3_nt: TGTGCCAGCAGTTTGGGTAGCGGAGCCACCTACAATGAGCAGTTCTTC

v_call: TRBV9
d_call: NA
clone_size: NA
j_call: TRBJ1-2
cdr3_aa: CASSSVTLGYTF
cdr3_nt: TGTGCCAGCAGCTCTGTAACCTTGGGCTACACCTTC

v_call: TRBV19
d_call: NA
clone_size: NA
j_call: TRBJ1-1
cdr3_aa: CASSVRTTKTEAFF
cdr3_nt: TGTGCCAGTAGTGTCCGGACAACAAAGACTGAAGCTTTCTTT

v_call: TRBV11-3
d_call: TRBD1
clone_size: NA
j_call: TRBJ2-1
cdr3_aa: CASSKGQGVIAYNEQFF
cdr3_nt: TGTGCCAGCAGCAAAGGACAGGGAGTAATCGCCTACAATGAGCAGTTCTTC

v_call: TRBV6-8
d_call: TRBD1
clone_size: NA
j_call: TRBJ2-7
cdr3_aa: CASEPGQSYEQYF
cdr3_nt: TGTGCCAGCGAACCGGGACAGAGCTACGAGCAGTACTTC

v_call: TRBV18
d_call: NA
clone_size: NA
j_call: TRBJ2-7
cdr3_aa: CASSPGPVDEQYF
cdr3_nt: TGTGCCAGCTCCCCGGGGCCCGTGGACGAGCAGTACTTC

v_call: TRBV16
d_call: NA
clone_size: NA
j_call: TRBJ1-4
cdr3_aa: CASSNTGRAEKLFF
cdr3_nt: TGTGCCAGCAGTAACACAGGGAGGGCTGAAAAACTGTTTTTT

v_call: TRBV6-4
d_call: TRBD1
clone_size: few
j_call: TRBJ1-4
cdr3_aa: CASSLQGAREKLFF
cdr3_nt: TGTGCCAGCAGTTTACAGGGGGCGAGGGAAAAACTGTTTTTT

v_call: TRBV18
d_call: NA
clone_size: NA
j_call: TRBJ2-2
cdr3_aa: CASSPESRGELFF
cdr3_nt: TGTGCCAGCTCACCGGAGAGTAGGGGGGAGCTGTTTTTT

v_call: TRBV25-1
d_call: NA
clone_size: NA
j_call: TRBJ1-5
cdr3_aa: CASNGGDSNQPQHF
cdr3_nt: TGTGCCAGCAATGGAGGGGATAGCAATCAGCCCCAGCATTTT

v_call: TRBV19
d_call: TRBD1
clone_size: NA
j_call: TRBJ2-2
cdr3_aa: CASSIETGTGELFF
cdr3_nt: TGTGCCAGTAGTATCGAGACAGGGACCGGGGAGCTGTTTTTT

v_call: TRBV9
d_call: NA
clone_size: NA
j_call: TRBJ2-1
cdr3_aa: CASSLQGLEQFF
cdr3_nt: TGTGCCAGCAGCCTTCAGGGCCTTGAGCAGTTCTTC

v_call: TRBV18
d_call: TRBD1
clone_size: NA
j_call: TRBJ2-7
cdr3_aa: CASSPWDSSYEQYF
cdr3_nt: TGTGCCAGCTCACCGTGGGACAGTTCCTACGAGCAGTACTTC

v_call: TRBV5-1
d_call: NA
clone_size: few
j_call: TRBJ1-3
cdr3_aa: CASSFSGAGNTIYF
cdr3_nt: TGCGCCAGCAGCTTCTCAGGGGCGGGAAACACCATATATTTT

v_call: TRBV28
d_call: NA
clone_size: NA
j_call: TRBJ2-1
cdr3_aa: CASTSGPNEQFF
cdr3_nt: TGTGCCAGCACTTCGGGGCCCAATGAGCAGTTCTTC

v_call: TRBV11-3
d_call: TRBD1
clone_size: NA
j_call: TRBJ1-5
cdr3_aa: CASSQGTGVGQPQHF
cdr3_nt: TGTGCCAGCAGCCAGGGGACAGGGGTAGGTCAGCCCCAGCATTTT

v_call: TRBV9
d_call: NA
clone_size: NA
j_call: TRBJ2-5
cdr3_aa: CASSVDERTQYF
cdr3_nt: TGTGCCAGCAGCGTAGACGAGCGTACCCAGTACTTC

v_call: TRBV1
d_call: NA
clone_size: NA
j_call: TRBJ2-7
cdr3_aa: CASSQGQGEGYEQYF
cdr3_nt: TGCGCCAGCAGCCAAGGCCAGGGGGAGGGGTACGAGCAGTACTTC

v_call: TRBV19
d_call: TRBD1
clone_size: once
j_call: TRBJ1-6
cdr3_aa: CASSPRTGVYNSPLHF
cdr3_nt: TGTGCCAGTAGTCCTCGGACAGGGGTCTATAATTCACCCCTCCACTTT

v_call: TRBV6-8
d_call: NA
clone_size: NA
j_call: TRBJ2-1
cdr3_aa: CASRVLWGSYNEQFF
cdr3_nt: TGTGCCAGCAGAGTCCTTTGGGGCTCCTACAATGAGCAGTTCTTC

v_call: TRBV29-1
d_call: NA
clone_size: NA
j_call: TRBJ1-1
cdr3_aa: CSVEGGSRQLNTEAFF
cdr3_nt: TGCAGCGTTGAAGGGGGATCTAGACAGCTGAACACTGAAGCTTTCTTT

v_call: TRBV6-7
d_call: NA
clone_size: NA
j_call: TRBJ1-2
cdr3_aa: CASSQTGWVGYTF
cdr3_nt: TGTGCCAGCAGCCAGACAGGTTGGGTGGGATACACCTTC

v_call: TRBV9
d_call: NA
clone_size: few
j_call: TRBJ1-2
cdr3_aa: CASSEGQSHYGYTF
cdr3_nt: TGTGCCAGCAGTGAAGGGCAGAGCCATTATGGCTACACCTTC

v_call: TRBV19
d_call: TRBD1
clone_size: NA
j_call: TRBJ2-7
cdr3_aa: CASSRQGATTHEQYF
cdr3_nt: TGTGCCAGTAGTAGACAGGGGGCGACAACCCACGAGCAGTACTTC

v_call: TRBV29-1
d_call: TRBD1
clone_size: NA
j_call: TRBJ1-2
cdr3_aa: CSVATGVYGYTF
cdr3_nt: TGCAGCGTTGCCACAGGGGTCTATGGCTACACCTTC

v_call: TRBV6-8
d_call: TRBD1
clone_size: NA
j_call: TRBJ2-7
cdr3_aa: CASSGQGAASYEQYF
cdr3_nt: TGTGCCAGCAGTGGACAGGGGGCCGCGTCCTACGAGCAGTACTTC

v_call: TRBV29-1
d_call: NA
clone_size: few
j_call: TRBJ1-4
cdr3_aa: CSGISTNEKLFF
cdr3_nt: TGCAGCGGGATCTCAACTAATGAAAAACTGTTTTTT

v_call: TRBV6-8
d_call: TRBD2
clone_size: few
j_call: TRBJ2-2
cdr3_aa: CAISATSEFTGELFF
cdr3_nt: TGTGCCATCAGTGCGACTAGCGAGTTCACCGGGGAGCTGTTTTTT

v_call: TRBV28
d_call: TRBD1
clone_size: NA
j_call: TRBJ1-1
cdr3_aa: CASSFSQGGAFF
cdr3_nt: TGTGCCAGCAGTTTTTCCCAGGGGGGAGCTTTCTTT

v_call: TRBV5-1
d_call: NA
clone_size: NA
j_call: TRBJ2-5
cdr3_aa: CASSLRGPQQETQYF
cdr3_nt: TGCGCCAGCAGCTTAAGGGGACCGCAACAAGAGACCCAGTACTTC

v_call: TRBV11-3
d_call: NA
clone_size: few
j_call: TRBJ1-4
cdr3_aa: CASSPDQDNEKLFF
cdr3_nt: TGTGCCAGCAGCCCCGACCAGGATAATGAAAAACTGTTTTTT

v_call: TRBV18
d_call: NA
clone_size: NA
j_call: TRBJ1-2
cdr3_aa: CASSPTYHYGYTF
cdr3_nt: TGTGCCAGCTCACCGACCTATCACTATGGCTACACCTTC

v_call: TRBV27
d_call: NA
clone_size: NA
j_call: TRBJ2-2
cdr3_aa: CASSLRPVLNTGELFF
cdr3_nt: TGTGCCAGCAGTTTACGGCCAGTCCTGAACACCGGGGAGCTGTTTTTT

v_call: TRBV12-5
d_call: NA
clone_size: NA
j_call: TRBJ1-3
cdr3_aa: CASGPPARVGNTIYF
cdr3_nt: TGTGCTAGTGGCCCCCCCGCCAGGGTTGGAAACACCATATATTTT

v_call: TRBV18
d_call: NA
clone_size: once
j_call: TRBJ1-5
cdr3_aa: CASSPRGSDFDNQPQHF
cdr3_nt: TGTGCCAGCTCACCCCGAGGGAGTGATTTCGACAATCAGCCCCAGCATTTT

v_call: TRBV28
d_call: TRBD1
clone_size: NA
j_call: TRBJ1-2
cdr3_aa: CASRVGTGGTYGYTF
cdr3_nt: TGTGCCAGCAGAGTCGGGACAGGGGGGACCTATGGCTACACCTTC

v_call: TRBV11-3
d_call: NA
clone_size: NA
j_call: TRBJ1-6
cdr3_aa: CASSFGETQRSPLHF
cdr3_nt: TGTGCCAGCAGCTTCGGGGAGACTCAACGTTCACCCCTCCACTTT

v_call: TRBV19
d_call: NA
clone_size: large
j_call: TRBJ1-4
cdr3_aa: CASSIRQGNEKLFF
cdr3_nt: TGTGCCAGTAGTATAAGGCAGGGAAATGAAAAACTGTTTTTT